Each of the 11 T cell receptor beta chains below was sequenced from the same sample in a study of Ad26.COV2.S vaccination and SARS-CoV-2 variants. Sequencing was performed with immunoSEQ multiplex PCR; in TCRdb, only in-frame clones are kept and a portion is missing. The table has about 180,000 clones, 87% seen once; the top ten hold approximately 6%. Sequenced material: peripheral blood, taken after recovery from COVID-19. The receptors were sampled from a human donor who had recovered from COVID-19.

The rearrangement joins TRBV3-1 (or the pseudogene TRBV3-2) to TRBJ2-5, with TRBD1 as a possible D gene (6 bases). Germline CDR1 LGHDT, CDR2 YNNKEL (reference sequence). The CDR3 extends over 12 amino acids. Trimming left V 2 bases short and J 5 bases short, with 6 bases between. In DNA, the CDR3 is TGTGCCAGCAGCCAACAGGGGGAGACCCAGTACTTC. Its translation is CASSQQGETQYF.

The chain joins TRBV5-6 to TRBJ2-1; weak D call: TRBD1 (5 bases). The CDR3 contains 12 residues. Germline V gene data show CDR1 as SGHDT and CDR2 as YYEEEE. V gave up 4 bases and J gave up 10 bases, with 12 bases separating them. In DNA form, the CDR3 reads TGTGCCAGCAGCAGGGGCCTCAGGGAGCAGTTCTTC. This translates into CASSRGLREQFF.

In its sample, this clone was seen a few times. The genes are TRBV1 and TRBJ1-1. TRBV1 is termed a pseudogene. The CDR3 runs 15 residues. CDR3 bases: TGCACCAGCAGCCATTCGGGATTGTACTGGACTGAAGCTTTCTTT. As protein: CTSSHSGLYWTEAFF.

The chain employs TRBV7-2 and TRBJ1-2; D gene ambiguous. Trimming stripped 0 bases from V and 1 base from J, with 6 bases between. Germline assignment: CDR1 SGHTA and CDR2 FQGNSA. The CDR3 consists of 14 residues. The DNA of the CDR3 is TGTGCCAGCAGCTTAGCGGGGAATAACTATGGCTACACCTTC. Encoded protein: CASSLAGNNYGYTF.

The chain couples TRBV27 to TRBJ1-1; tentative D call: TRBD1 (5 bases). V lost 3 bases, J lost 0 bases, and 23 bases lay in between. Germline V gives CDR1 MNHEY, CDR2 SMNVEV (reference sequence). The CDR3 runs to 19 residues. The CDR3 loop is CASSFSAIKGQGLNTEAFF. The CDR3 bases are TGTGCCAGCAGTTTTTCTGCCATTAAGGGCCAGGGTTTGAACACTGAAGCTTTCTTT.

This clone was counted a single time. This chain links TRBV5-4 with TRBJ1-1, with 8 bases matching TRBD1. CDR3 size: 14 residues. The junction had 5 bases not matched to a gene; V was cut back by 6 bases and J by 1 base. Germline values: CDR1 SGHNT, CDR2 YYREEE (reference sequence). CDR3 loop: CASIPDRENTEAFF. In nucleotides, the CDR3 is TGTGCCAGCATCCCGGACAGGGAGAACACTGAAGCTTTCTTT. Using reference TRBV5-4 and TRBJ1-1 for the parts outside the CDR3, the full variable domain is ETGVTQSPTHLIKTRGQQVTLRCSSQSGHNTVSWYQQALGQGPQFIFQYYREEENGRGNFPPRFSGLQFPNYSSELNVNALELDDSALYLCASIPDRENTEAFFGQGTRLTVV.

This clone appeared many times. The chain is built from TRBV11-2 and TRBJ1-2; possibly TRBD1 for D (6 bases). CDR1 SGHAT and CDR2 FQNNGV come from the germline V gene. V dropped 6 bases and J dropped 4 bases, with 18 bases sitting between them. The CDR3 totals 15 residues. The DNA of the CDR3 is TGTGCCAGCAGTCCAACGGGGGGCACTACCTATGGCTACACCTTC. Translated, it gives CASSPTGGTTYGYTF.

This clone was seen a handful of times. The genes are TRBV6-1 and TRBJ2-5, with a tentative D call TRBD1 (5 bases). The CDR3 is made up of 16 amino acids. Trimming cost V 4 bases and J 0 bases, with 15 bases left between them. CDR1 is MNHNS, CDR2 SASEGT, per germline. The CDR3 here is CASSARGHPYQETQYF. CDR3 DNA: TGTGCCAGCAGTGCCCGTGGACACCCGTACCAAGAGACCCAGTACTTC.

V usage is TRBV5-1 and J usage is TRBJ2-3, with 10 nucleotides matching TRBD2. With V trimmed by 4 bases and J by 2 bases, 10 bases remained unmatched. This CDR3 is built from 17 residues. In germline, CDR1 is SGHRS, CDR2 YFSETQ. The CDR3 here is CASSPEPGLAVTDTQYF. CDR3 sequence (DNA): TGCGCCAGCAGCCCGGAACCAGGACTAGCGGTCACAGATACGCAGTATTTT.

This chain joins TRBV5-1 and TRBJ2-1; the match to TRBD2 covers 9 bases. V trimming: 3 bases; J trimming: 7 bases; junction bases outside the gene matches: 8. The germline gives CDR1 SGHRS, CDR2 YFSETQ. There are 15 residues in the CDR3. The CDR3 DNA reads TGCGCCAGCAGCTCCCGGATAGCGGGAGTAAATGAGCAGTTCTTC. This gives the protein CASSSRIAGVNEQFF.

The chain combines TRBV7-8 with TRBJ2-1, with 8 bases fitting TRBD2. Germline loops: CDR1 SGHVS, CDR2 FQNEAQ. CDR3 length: 16 residues. The J segment lost 0 bases and the V segment lost 4 bases, leaving 5 bases of the junction unmatched. CDR3 residues: CASSSKRGSSYNEQFF. The CDR3 DNA follows: TGTGCCAGCAGCTCCAAGCGGGGGTCCTCCTACAATGAGCAGTTCTTC.